Listed here are 20 T cell receptor beta chains from one sample, sequenced in a study of OX40 agonist ivuxolimab in advanced cancers. Sequenced by immunoSEQ multiplex PCR; TCRdb stores in-frame clones only, minus some. This sample has roughly 6,700 clones, with 69% found just once. Sequencing used CD4+ or CD8+ T cells sorted from blood, obtained in a trial of the OX40 agonist ivuxolimab. The receptors derive from an adult with an advanced solid tumor such as melanoma, head and neck, liver or kidney cancer.

This rearrangement joins TRBV27 to TRBJ1-1, with a possible D match to TRBD1 (5 bases). V lost 0 bases and J 10 bases, leaving 12 bases between the germline ends. Germline CDR1 MNHEY, CDR2 SMNVEV (reference sequence). This CDR3 contains 13 residues. CDR3 in amino acids: CASSLSIPGGAFF. CDR3 nucleotides: TGTGCCAGCAGTTTATCTATTCCTGGGGGAGCTTTCTTT.

This chain uses TRBV4-3 with TRBJ2-3; the D is unclear. The CDR3 consists of 13 residues. V shed 0 bases and J shed 4 bases, with 5 bases lying between them. Germline CDR1 reads LGHNA; CDR2 reads YSLEER. The CDR3 loop reads CASSQDEADTQYF. CDR3 DNA sequence: TGCGCCAGCAGCCAAGATGAAGCAGATACGCAGTATTTT.

This clone appeared a single time. The chain links TRBV7-9 to TRBJ1-4; TRBD1 agrees at 9 bases. V was clipped by 5 bases and J by 2 bases; unmatched bases: 9. CDR3 length: 17 residues. Germline loops: CDR1 SEHNR, CDR2 FQNEAQ (reference sequence). CDR3 in amino acids: CASSPQGAGVTNEKLFF. Written as DNA, the CDR3 is TGTGCCAGCAGCCCACAGGGGGCAGGGGTGACTAATGAAAAACTGTTTTTT.

The chain uses TRBV7-9 and TRBJ2-7; D gene unclear. The CDR3 totals 11 residues. Germline assignment: CDR1 SEHNR and CDR2 FQNEAQ (reference sequence). Trimming took off 5 bases at V and 6 bases at J, with 8 bases between the two ends. CDR3 protein: CASSPSVEQYF. CDR3 coding DNA: TGTGCCAGCAGCCCCTCTGTCGAGCAGTACTTC.

The V gene is TRBV19, the J gene TRBJ1-1, with D possibly being TRBD1 (6 bases). This CDR3 is built from 11 residues. CDR1 and CDR2 from the germline V gene are LNHDA and SQIVND (reference sequence). V shed 4 bases and J shed 7 bases, with 7 bases lying between them. The CDR3 nucleotides are TGTGCCAGTAGTAGACAGGTTGAAGCTTTCTTT. Translated: CASSRQVEAFF.

This rearrangement joins TRBV10-3 to TRBJ2-3; 8 positions match TRBD2. J gave up 3 bases and V 6 bases, and 5 bases lay outside the gene matches. This CDR3 is 14 amino acids long. From germline, CDR1 is ENHRY and CDR2 SYGVKD. CDR3 sequence reads: CAIRPGLETDTQYF. In nucleotides, the CDR3 is TGTGCCATCAGGCCGGGACTAGAAACAGATACGCAGTATTTT.

V usage is TRBV4-2 and J usage is TRBJ2-7, with D unresolved. The ends were cut back, 0 bases at V and 2 bases at J, with 11 bases in the middle. The CDR3 runs to 15 residues. The germline CDR1 and CDR2 sequences are LGHNA and YNFKEQ. The CDR3 DNA sequence: TGTGCCAGCAGCCAAGATCCAGGCTTTGCCTACGAGCAGTACTTC. It is translated as CASSQDPGFAYEQYF.

The chain uses TRBV19 and TRBJ2-7; a possible D gene is TRBD2 (5 bases). V lost 8 bases and J 3 bases, leaving 14 bases between the germline ends. This CDR3 region has 13 residues. Germline V gene sequence: CDR1 LNHDA, CDR2 SQIVND (reference sequence). The CDR3 loop reads CASRPTDYYEQYF. CDR3 DNA: TGTGCCAGTCGACCGACTGACTACTACGAGCAGTACTTC.

V and J are TRBV28 and TRBJ1-5, with D unresolved. CDR3 length: 16 amino acids. The ends were cut back, 6 bases at V and 1 base at J, with 16 bases in the middle. Germline lookup yields CDR1 MDHEN and CDR2 SYDVKM. The CDR3 reads CASRLDNFGSNQPQHF. The CDR3 DNA is TGTGCCAGCAGACTTGACAACTTTGGGAGCAATCAGCCCCAGCATTTT.

The chain couples TRBV7-8 to TRBJ1-5, with D possibly TRBD1 on 5 matching bases. The CDR3 runs to 15 residues. V lost 4 bases to trimming and J lost 0 bases, with 10 bases between them. Germline-derived CDR1 and CDR2 are SGHVS and FQNEAQ. CDR3 nucleotides: TGTGCCAGCAGCTCGACAGAATATAGCAATCAGCCCCAGCATTTT. Its protein is CASSSTEYSNQPQHF.

The count of this clone is one. The chain combines TRBV11-2 with TRBJ2-7, with a possible D match to TRBD1 (6 bases). The CDR3 is made up of 15 amino acids. The germline V and J ends were trimmed by 5 bases and 0 bases, with 14 bases remaining between them. CDR1 SGHAT and CDR2 FQNNGV come from the germline V gene. CDR3 in amino acids: CASSLDRTLSYEQYF. The CDR3 coding sequence is TGTGCCAGCAGCCTGGACAGAACCCTCTCCTACGAGCAGTACTTC.

This rearrangement joins TRBV5-5 to TRBJ2-1, with 10 bases aligning to TRBD1. CDR1 is SGHKS and CDR2 is YYEKEE in the germline V gene (reference sequence). After removal of 2 bases from V and 2 bases from J, the junction contained 10 bases not matched to a gene. The CDR3 is 18 residues long. The CDR3 DNA sequence: TGTGCCAGCAGCTTTAGGAGGACAGGGGGGATCACCTACAATGAGCAGTTCTTC. This sequence encodes CASSFRRTGGITYNEQFF. Full variable domain (missing parts from reference TRBV5-5 and TRBJ2-1): DAGVTQSPTHLIKTRGQQVTLRCSPISGHKSVSWYQQVLGQGPQFIFQYYEKEERGRGNFPDRFSARQFPNYSSELNVNALLLGDSALYLCASSFRRTGGITYNEQFFGPGTRLTVL.

This chain links TRBV28 with TRBJ2-7; 7 positions agree with TRBD2. Germline V gives CDR1 MDHEN, CDR2 SYDVKM. V lost 4 bases to trimming and J lost 11 bases; unmatched junction nucleotides: 8. The CDR3 contains 12 residues. The CDR3 coding sequence is TGTGCCAGCAGTTCCTTCGGGGGAGGGGAGTACTTC. It is translated as CASSSFGGGEYF.

The chain is built from TRBV7-2 and TRBJ2-1; TRBD1 aligns across 8 bases. The CDR3 contains 16 residues. Germline CDR1 is SGHTA and CDR2 is FQGNSA. V was clipped by 3 bases and J by 4 bases; unmatched bases: 8. The CDR3: CASSFLQGAVYNEQFF. The CDR3 DNA reads TGTGCCAGCAGCTTTCTCCAGGGGGCGGTTTACAATGAGCAGTTCTTC.

This clone was seen a single time. The chain carries TRBV7-6 and TRBJ2-1; 8 bases fit TRBD1. The germline gives CDR1 SGHVS, CDR2 FNYEAQ. Losses at the gene ends were 2 bases for V and 5 bases for J; bases not matched to a gene: 11. This CDR3 comprises 17 residues. The CDR3 DNA reads as TGTGCCAGCAGCTTAACCCTCCCGGGCAGGGGGCACAATGAGCAGTTCTTC. This encodes CASSLTLPGRGHNEQFF.

The chain links TRBV7-3 to TRBJ2-3, with 9 positions matching TRBD1. The CDR3 sequence is 17 residues long. Per germline, CDR1 SGHTA and CDR2 FQGTGA. Trimming at V came to 5 bases and at J to 0 bases, leaving 9 bases not matched to a gene. CDR3 DNA: TGTGCCAGCAGCAACCACAGGGGGCGCCCTAGCACAGATACGCAGTATTTT. Translation: CASSNHRGRPSTDTQYF.

The V call is TRBV9, the J call TRBJ2-1, with 7 bases aligning to TRBD2. V gave up 2 bases and J gave up 7 bases; unmatched junction bases: 9. The CDR3 has 15 residues. Germline V lookup: CDR1 SGDLS, CDR2 YYNGEE. The chain's CDR3 is CASSVRETLPNEQFF. CDR3 in DNA: TGTGCCAGCAGCGTGCGGGAGACCCTGCCGAATGAGCAGTTCTTC.

The chain links TRBV7-2 to TRBJ2-3; TRBD1 or TRBD2 may be the D gene (5 bases each). Germline V lookup: CDR1 SGHTA, CDR2 FQGNSA. This CDR3 is 14 amino acids long. V gave up 1 base and J gave up 6 bases, with 11 bases separating them. The CDR3 DNA follows: TGTGCCAGCAGCTTAGTAGGGACCCCGGATACGCAGTATTTT. Its translation is CASSLVGTPDTQYF.

This clone was seen more than once but under ten times. Other DNA sequences in the same sample also yield this CDR3. The CDR3, as DNA: TGTGCCAGCAGCTTAGATACTAGCGGAGCCTACGAGCAGTACTTC. Residues: CASSLDTSGAYEQYF. The chain is built from TRBV7-6 and TRBJ2-7; 8 bases align to TRBD2. The CDR3 length is 15 residues. The V gene end was trimmed by 1 base and the J gene end by 2 bases; junction bases not matched to a gene: 4. The V gene's germline CDR1 is SGHVS and CDR2 FNYEAQ.

With regard to this clone: The junction shows a germline mismatch at one end, possibly a read error. The J gene is TRBJ2-1, the V gene TRBV7-7; 9 bases match TRBD1. Germline CDR1 SSHAT, CDR2 FNYEAQ (reference sequence). This CDR3 region has 15 residues. The CDR3 is CASSPSPGQGHEQFF. CDR3 DNA sequence: TGTGCTAGCAGCCCGTCCCCGGGACAGGGTCATGAGCAGTTCTTC.